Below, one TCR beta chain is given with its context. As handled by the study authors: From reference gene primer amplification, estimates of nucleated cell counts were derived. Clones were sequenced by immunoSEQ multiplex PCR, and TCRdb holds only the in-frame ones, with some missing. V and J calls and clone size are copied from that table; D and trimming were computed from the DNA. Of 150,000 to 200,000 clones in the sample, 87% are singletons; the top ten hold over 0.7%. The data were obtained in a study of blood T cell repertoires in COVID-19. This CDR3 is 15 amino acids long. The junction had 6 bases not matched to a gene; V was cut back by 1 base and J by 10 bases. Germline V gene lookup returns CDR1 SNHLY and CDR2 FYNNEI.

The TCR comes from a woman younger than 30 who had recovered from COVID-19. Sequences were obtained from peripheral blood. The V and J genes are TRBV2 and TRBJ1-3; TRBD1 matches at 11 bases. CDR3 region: CASSEEGTGGMTIYF. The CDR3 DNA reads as TGTGCCAGCAGTGAAGAGGGGACAGGGGGTATGACCATATATTTT.